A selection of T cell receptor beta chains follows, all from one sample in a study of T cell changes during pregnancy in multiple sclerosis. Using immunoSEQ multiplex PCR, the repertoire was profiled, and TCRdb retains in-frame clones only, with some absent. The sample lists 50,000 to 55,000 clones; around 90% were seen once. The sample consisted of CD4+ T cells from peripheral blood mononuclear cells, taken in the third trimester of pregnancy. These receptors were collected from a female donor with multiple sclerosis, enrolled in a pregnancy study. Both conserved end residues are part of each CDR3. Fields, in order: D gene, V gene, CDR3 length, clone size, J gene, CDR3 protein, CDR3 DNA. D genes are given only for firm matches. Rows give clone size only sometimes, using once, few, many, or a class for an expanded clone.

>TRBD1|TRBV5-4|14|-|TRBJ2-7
CASSSRDRGYEQYF
TGTGCCAGCAGCTCCCGGGACAGGGGCTACGAGCAGTACTTC
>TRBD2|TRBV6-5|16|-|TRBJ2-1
CASSYLGGGGPNEQFF
TGTGCCAGCAGTTACCTTGGGGGCGGGGGGCCCAATGAGCAGTTCTTC
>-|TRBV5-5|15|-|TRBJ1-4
CASSPIGADNEKLFF
TGTGCCAGCAGCCCAATAGGGGCCGATAATGAAAAACTGTTTTTT
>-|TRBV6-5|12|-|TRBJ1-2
CASSWAGYGYTF
TGTGCCAGCAGCTGGGCAGGGTACGGCTACACCTTC
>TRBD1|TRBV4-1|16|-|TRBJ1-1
CASSQVAGTGNTEAFF
TGCGCCAGCAGCCAAGTTGCCGGGACAGGGAACACTGAAGCTTTCTTT
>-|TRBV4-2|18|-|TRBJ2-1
CASSQESVTAGSYNEQFF
TGTGCCAGCAGCCAAGAATCTGTTACGGCGGGCTCTTACAATGAGCAGTTCTTC
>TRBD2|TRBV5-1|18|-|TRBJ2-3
CASSLAISGADYTDTQYF
TGCGCCAGCAGCTTGGCGATTAGCGGGGCGGATTACACAGATACGCAGTATTTT
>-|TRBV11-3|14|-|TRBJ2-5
CASSLLGDEETQYF
TGTGCCAGCAGCTTACTAGGGGATGAAGAGACCCAGTACTTC
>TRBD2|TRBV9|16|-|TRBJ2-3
CASSVGASGGADTQYF
TGTGCCAGCAGCGTAGGTGCTAGCGGGGGGGCAGATACGCAGTATTTT
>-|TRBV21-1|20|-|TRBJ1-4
CASSPNSIADRAVANEKLFF
TGTGCCAGCAGCCCAAATTCGATAGCGGACAGGGCGGTGGCTAATGAAAAACTGTTTTTT
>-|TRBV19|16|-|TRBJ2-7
CASSIFLGTGDYEQYF
TGTGCCAGTAGTATCTTCCTAGGGACGGGAGACTACGAGCAGTACTTC
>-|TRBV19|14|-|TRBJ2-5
CASSPHEYQETQYF
TGTGCCAGTAGTCCCCACGAGTACCAAGAGACCCAGTACTTC
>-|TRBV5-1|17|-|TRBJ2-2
CASSLKTPNLNTGELFF
TGCGCCAGCAGCTTAAAGACACCTAATTTGAACACCGGGGAGCTGTTTTTT
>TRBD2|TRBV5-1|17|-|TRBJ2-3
CASSSDTSGGRTDTQYF
TGCGCCAGCAGCTCAGACACTAGCGGGGGGAGAACAGATACGCAGTATTTT
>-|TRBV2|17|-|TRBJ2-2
CASNEMQLRINTGELFF
TGTGCCAGCAACGAAATGCAACTCCGAATTAACACCGGGGAGCTGTTTTTT
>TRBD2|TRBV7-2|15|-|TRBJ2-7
CASSFVAGGGYEQYF
TGTGCCAGCAGCTTCGTGGCGGGGGGCGGGTACGAGCAGTACTTC
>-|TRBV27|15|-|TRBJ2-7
CASSLFSGNTYEQYF
TGTGCCAGCAGTTTATTTTCAGGGAATACCTACGAGCAGTACTTC
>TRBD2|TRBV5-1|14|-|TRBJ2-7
CASTPGLEDYEQYF
TGCGCCAGCACCCCGGGACTAGAGGACTACGAGCAGTACTTC
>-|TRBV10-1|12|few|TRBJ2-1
CASGDIYNEQFF
TGCGCCAGCGGGGACATCTACAATGAGCAGTTCTTC
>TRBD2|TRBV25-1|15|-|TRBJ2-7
CASSEEGSGRGEQYF
TGTGCCAGCAGTGAAGAGGGGTCAGGGAGGGGCGAGCAGTACTTC
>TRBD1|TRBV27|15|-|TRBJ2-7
CASSPIGQGIYEQYF
TGTGCCAGCAGTCCCATCGGACAGGGTATCTACGAGCAGTACTTC
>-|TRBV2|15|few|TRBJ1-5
CASSEGRTVNQPQHF
TGTGCCAGCAGTGAAGGTAGGACAGTGAACCAGCCCCAGCATTTT
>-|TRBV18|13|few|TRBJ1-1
CASSPAGNTEAFF
TGTGCCAGCTCACCAGCGGGGAACACTGAAGCTTTCTTT
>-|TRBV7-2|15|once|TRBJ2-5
CASSGVERGQETQYF
TGTGCCAGCAGCGGGGTCGAAAGGGGGCAAGAGACCCAGTACTTC
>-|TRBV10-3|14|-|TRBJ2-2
CAISRGLNTGELFF
TGTGCCATCAGCAGGGGCCTGAACACCGGGGAGCTGTTTTTT
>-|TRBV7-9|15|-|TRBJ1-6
CASTHETIYNSPLHF
TGTGCCAGCACCCATGAGACAATCTATAATTCACCCCTCCACTTT
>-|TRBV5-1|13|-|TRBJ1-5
CASSLERGQPQHF
TGCGCCAGCAGCTTAGAAAGGGGTCAGCCCCAGCATTTT
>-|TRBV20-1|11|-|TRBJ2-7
CSAPPTSEQYF
TGCAGTGCCCCCCCAACGAGCGAGCAGTACTTC
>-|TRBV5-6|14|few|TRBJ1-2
CASSYGDTNYGYTF
TGTGCCAGCAGCTATGGCGACACAAACTATGGCTACACCTTC
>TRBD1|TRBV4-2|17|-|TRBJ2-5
CASSQGPPGQGVNPQYF
TGTGCCAGCAGCCAAGGCCCGCCGGGACAGGGGGTAAACCCCCAGTACTTC
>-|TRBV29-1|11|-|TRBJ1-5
CSVESGQPQHF
TGCAGCGTTGAATCAGGGCAGCCCCAGCATTTT
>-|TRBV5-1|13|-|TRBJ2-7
CASSLRWGDEQYF
TGCGCCAGCAGCTTGAGGTGGGGGGACGAGCAGTACTTC
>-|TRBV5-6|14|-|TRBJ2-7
CASSLQSGGKREYF
TGTGCCAGCAGCTTGCAATCCGGGGGAAAAAGGGAATACTTC
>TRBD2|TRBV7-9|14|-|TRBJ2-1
CASSSTSGYNEQFF
TGTGCCAGCAGCTCGACTAGCGGGTACAATGAGCAGTTCTTC
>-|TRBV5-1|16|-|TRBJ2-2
CASSLVGGLNTGELFF
TGCGCCAGCAGCTTGGTAGGGGGACTAAACACCGGGGAGCTGTTTTTT
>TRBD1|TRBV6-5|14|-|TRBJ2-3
CASRWGQSTDTQYF
TGTGCCAGCAGATGGGGACAGAGCACAGATACGCAGTATTTT
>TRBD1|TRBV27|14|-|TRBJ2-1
CASSTGDSYNEQFF
TGTGCCAGCAGTACAGGGGACTCCTACAATGAGCAGTTCTTC
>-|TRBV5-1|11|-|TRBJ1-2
CASSLDALPTF
TGCGCCAGCAGCTTGGACGCGTTACCCACCTTC
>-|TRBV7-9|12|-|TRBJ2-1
CAIRGEYNEQFF
TGTGCCATCCGGGGAGAATACAATGAGCAGTTCTTC
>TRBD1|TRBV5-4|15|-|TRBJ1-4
CASSVGQGLNEKLFF
TGTGCCAGCAGCGTGGGACAGGGTTTAAATGAAAAACTGTTTTTT
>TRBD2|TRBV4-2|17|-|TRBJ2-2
CASSQDRVGGADGELFF
TGTGCCAGCAGCCAAGATCGAGTCGGGGGGGCCGACGGGGAGCTGTTTTTT
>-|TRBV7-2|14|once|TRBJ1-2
CASSLGGGTYGYTF
TGTGCCAGCAGCTTAGGGGGGGGAACCTATGGCTACACCTTC
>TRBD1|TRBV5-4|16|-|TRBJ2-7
CASTNTAGTGVTEQYF
TGTGCCAGCACCAACACTGCTGGGACAGGGGTTACCGAGCAGTACTTC
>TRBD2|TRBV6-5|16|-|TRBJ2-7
CASSYPSGGSSYEQYF
TGTGCCAGCAGCTACCCTAGCGGGGGGTCCTCCTACGAGCAGTACTTC
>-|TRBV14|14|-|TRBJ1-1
CASSHGGRNTEAFF
TGTGCCAGCAGCCATGGAGGACGTAACACTGAAGCTTTCTTT
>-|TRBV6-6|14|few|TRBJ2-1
CASSYSRVYNEQFF
TGTGCCAGCAGTTACTCGAGGGTCTACAATGAGCAGTTCTTC
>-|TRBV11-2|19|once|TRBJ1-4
CASSLFAGGVVETNEKLFF
TGTGCCAGCAGCTTATTCGCGGGGGGGGTGGTTGAAACTAATGAAAAACTGTTTTTT
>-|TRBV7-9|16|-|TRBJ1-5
CASSPDGGYSNQPQHF
TGTGCCAGCAGCCCAGACGGGGGGTATAGCAATCAGCCCCAGCATTTT
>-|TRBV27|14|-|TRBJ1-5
CASSWGRFNQPQHF
TGTGCCAGCAGTTGGGGCAGGTTCAATCAGCCCCAGCATTTT
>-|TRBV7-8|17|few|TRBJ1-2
CASSPPRTRQPYYGYTF
TGTGCCAGCAGCCCCCCTCGGACTAGACAACCCTACTATGGCTACACCTTC
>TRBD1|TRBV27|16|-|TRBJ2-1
CASSLLSGQGFNEQFF
TGTGCCAGCAGTTTATTATCGGGACAGGGTTTCAATGAGCAGTTCTTC
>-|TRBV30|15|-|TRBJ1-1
CAWSPPGTLNTEAFF
TGTGCCTGGAGTCCACCCGGGACACTCAACACTGAAGCTTTCTTT
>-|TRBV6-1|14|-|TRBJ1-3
CASSERSPGNTIYF
TGTGCCAGCAGTGAGAGGTCTCCTGGAAACACCATATATTTT